The 32 T cell receptor beta chains reported below all come from one sample, sequenced in a study of siplizumab effects on memory and regulatory T cells. Sequenced by immunoSEQ multiplex PCR; TCRdb stores in-frame clones only, minus some. The table has some 90,000 clones, 80% to 90% seen once. Material: CD4+ T cells sorted from blood. These receptors were taken from a human donor in good health.

V and J are TRBV5-4 and TRBJ2-5, with 7 bases identical to TRBD1. Germline CDR1 SGHNT, CDR2 YYREEE (reference sequence). After removal of 1 base from V and 4 bases from J, the junction contained 13 bases not matched to a gene. There are 17 residues in the CDR3. The CDR3 DNA follows: TGTGCCAGCAGCTTGACAGGGGAGTCGGTTAAGGGAGAGACCCAGTACTTC. It encodes CASSLTGESVKGETQYF.

The V gene is TRBV7-3, the J gene TRBJ2-7, with TRBD2 matching over 10 bases. Germline lookup yields CDR1 SGHTA and CDR2 FQGTGA. This CDR3 has 14 residues. V gave up 7 bases and J gave up 0 bases; unmatched junction bases: 3. The CDR3 is CASKGLAPSYEQYF. CDR3 DNA sequence: TGTGCCAGCAAGGGACTAGCGCCCTCCTACGAGCAGTACTTC.

The chain carries TRBV27 and TRBJ2-1; 7 bases match TRBD1. The J segment lost 4 bases and the V segment lost 5 bases, leaving 8 bases of the junction unmatched. Germline V lookup: CDR1 MNHEY, CDR2 SMNVEV (reference sequence). This CDR3 is 15 amino acids long. The CDR3 region has the DNA TGTGCCAGCAGTCGCGACCGGGACAGTTACAATGAGCAGTTCTTC. Protein sequence: CASSRDRDSYNEQFF.

The chain uses TRBV7-8 and TRBJ1-2; no clear D gene. CDR1 and CDR2 (germline): SGHVS, FQNEAQ. The CDR3 runs to 14 residues. The V end was cut by 1 base, the J end by 2 bases, with 8 bases between. CDR3 sequence reads: CASSLEAGNYGYTF. CDR3 sequence (DNA): TGTGCCAGCAGCTTAGAGGCGGGGAACTATGGCTACACCTTC.

Note on this clone: A junction end diverges from the germline sequence, so it may reflect a read error. The chain carries TRBV7-2 and TRBJ2-3, with 15 bases lining up with TRBD2. There are 16 residues in the CDR3. Germline V gene sequence: CDR1 SGHTA, CDR2 FQGNSA. CDR3 in DNA: TGTGCCAGCAACTTACGGACTAGCGGGAGGGCGGATACGCAGTATTTT. It yields the protein CASNLRTSGRADTQYF.

This chain connects TRBV28 to TRBJ1-5; D may be TRBD1 (6 bases). CDR3 length: 16 residues. Germline loops: CDR1 MDHEN, CDR2 SYDVKM. V lost 5 bases, J lost 5 bases, and 19 bases lay in between. In DNA form, the CDR3 reads TGTGCCAGCAGTCCTTATTCAAACAGGGCCCATCAGCCCCAGCATTTT. Amino acids: CASSPYSNRAHQPQHF.

The chain links TRBV27 to TRBJ1-2; possibly TRBD1 for D (5 bases). With 6 bases removed from V and 5 bases from J, the gap between germline ends came to 16 bases. Germline V gene data show CDR1 as MNHEY and CDR2 as SMNVEV (reference sequence). The CDR3 length is 14 residues. The CDR3 DNA follows: TGTGCCAGCAGCCGGAATGGGGGGGGTTATGGCTACACCTTC. Translation gives CASSRNGGGYGYTF.

The genes are TRBV5-1 and TRBJ2-7, with TRBD1 matching 9 bases. The CDR3 covers 15 residues. The V gene end was trimmed by 4 bases and the J gene end by 5 bases; junction bases not matched to a gene: 10. Germline V lookup: CDR1 SGHRS, CDR2 YFSETQ. The CDR3 is CASSVVRDRVDEQYF. The CDR3 nucleotides are TGCGCCAGCAGCGTAGTCCGGGACAGGGTCGACGAGCAGTACTTC.

The genes are TRBV19 and TRBJ2-5; possibly TRBD1 for D (6 bases). Germline assignment: CDR1 LNHDA and CDR2 SQIVND (reference sequence). The CDR3 sequence is 14 residues long. V gave up 5 bases and J gave up 5 bases, with 15 bases separating them. Written as DNA, the CDR3 is TGTGCCAGTAGTCCGTACAGGGAGTCGGAGACCCAGTACTTC. This gives the protein CASSPYRESETQYF.

The rearrangement joins TRBV27 to TRBJ2-6; D ambiguous. V was pared by 5 bases and J by 2 bases, with 16 bases between. The CDR3 spans 17 residues. CDR1 and CDR2 from the germline V gene are MNHEY and SMNVEV (reference sequence). Written as DNA, the CDR3 is TGTGCCAGCAGTGGATACGGACGGGTGGCTGGGGCCAACGTCCTGACTTTC. Encoded protein: CASSGYGRVAGANVLTF.

This clone has a single count. The same CDR3 can be traced to other DNA sequences in this sample. This chain joins TRBV7-3 and TRBJ1-1; no firm D call. The CDR3 covers 13 residues. Germline CDR1 is SGHTA and CDR2 is FQGTGA. V was cut by 0 bases and J by 0 bases, with 2 bases left in between. The CDR3 bases are TGTGCCAGCAGCTTAACCGTGAACACTGAAGCTTTCTTT. Protein product: CASSLTVNTEAFF.

This chain uses TRBV5-1 with TRBJ1-4; 10 nucleotides line up with TRBD1. V shed 4 bases and J 5 bases; nucleotides not matched to a gene: 8. The germline V gene encodes CDR1 SGHRS and CDR2 YFSETQ. The CDR3 length is 16 residues. The CDR3 DNA follows: TGCGCCAGCAGCCCAGACAGGGGGCGAGGAAATGAAAAACTGTTTTTT. It codes for CASSPDRGRGNEKLFF.

This clone was recorded only once. The chain links TRBV7-9 to TRBJ1-4; TRBD1 might be the D (5 bases). Trimming cost V 1 base and J 1 base, with 10 bases left between them. Germline CDR1 SEHNR, CDR2 FQNEAQ (reference sequence). This CDR3 has 16 amino acids. In DNA form, the CDR3 reads TGTGCCAGCAGCTTAGTCTCAGGGCGAACTAATGAAAAACTGTTTTTT. This translates into CASSLVSGRTNEKLFF. Full variable domain (outside the CDR3, taken from reference TRBV7-9 and TRBJ1-4): DTGVSQNPRHKITKRGQNVTFRCDPISEHNRLYWYRQTLGQGPEFLTYFQNEAQLEKSRLLSDRFSAERPKGSFSTLEIQRTEQGDSAMYLCASSLVSGRTNEKLFFGSGTQLSVL.

This chain links TRBV15 with TRBJ2-7, with 7 bases lining up with TRBD2. J gave up 6 bases and V 1 base, and 9 bases lay outside the gene matches. CDR1 is LNHNV, CDR2 YYDKDF, per germline (reference sequence). CDR3 length: 15 residues. CDR3: CATSRGGGAGIEQYF. For the CDR3, the DNA is TGTGCCACCAGCAGAGGGGGCGGAGCGGGAATCGAGCAGTACTTC.

The genes are TRBV30 and TRBJ2-5; tentatively, D is TRBD2 (5 bases). In germline, CDR1 is GTSNPN, CDR2 SVGIG (reference sequence). This CDR3 is built from 15 residues. Trimming shortened V by 1 base and J by 7 bases, and 19 bases separated the two germline ends. The CDR3 DNA sequence: TGTGCCTGGAGTGGGTCCAAAGAAGGGAGCGGGACCCAGTACTTC. This translates into CAWSGSKEGSGTQYF.

The chain recombines TRBV6-6 with TRBJ2-7, with D maybe TRBD2 (7 bases). V was trimmed by 6 bases and J by 2 bases, leaving 11 bases between them. CDR1 is MNHNY, CDR2 SVGAGI, per germline (reference sequence). The CDR3 spans 13 residues. The CDR3 region is CASRGGAPYEQYF. The CDR3 coding sequence is TGTGCCAGCAGGGGGGGGGCCCCCTACGAGCAGTACTTC.

V and J are TRBV5-8 and TRBJ2-4; D may match TRBD1 or TRBD2 (5 bases each). V was clipped by 2 bases and J by 16 bases, with 13 bases between them. The CDR3 spans 11 residues. Germline values: CDR1 SGHTS, CDR2 YDEGEE. CDR3 nucleotides: TGTGCCAGCAGCTTAACAGGAGGATTATACTTC. This gives the protein CASSLTGGLYF.

The genes are TRBV7-8 and TRBJ2-2; a weak D match, TRBD2 (6 bases). This CDR3 is built from 15 residues. Germline CDR1 SGHVS, CDR2 FQNEAQ. Trimming took off 6 bases at V and 1 base at J, with 12 bases between the two ends. The DNA of the CDR3 is TGTGCCAGCAGGGTGGGACTGCTGAACACCGGGGAGCTGTTTTTT. Its protein product is CASRVGLLNTGELFF.

V is TRBV11-3 and J is TRBJ2-3; D gene ambiguous. The germline V and J ends were trimmed by 0 bases and 2 bases, with 6 bases remaining between them. CDR3 length equals 14 residues. The germline gives CDR1 SGHNT, CDR2 YENEEA. For the CDR3, the DNA is TGTGCCAGCAGCTTAGAAGGCCTCACAGATACGCAGTATTTT. Its translation is CASSLEGLTDTQYF.

This chain connects TRBV6-1 to TRBJ1-2; D is undetermined. The CDR3 is 12 amino acids. CDR1 MNHNS and CDR2 SASEGT come from the germline V gene. V lost 5 bases and J 8 bases, leaving 12 bases between the germline ends. CDR3 coding DNA: TGTGCCAGCAGTACCGGGTTGTCCGGCTACACCTTC. Amino acids: CASSTGLSGYTF.

The V call is TRBV5-4, the J call TRBJ1-1; weak D call: TRBD1 (6 bases). V was trimmed by 5 bases and J by 1 base, leaving 12 bases between them. The CDR3 length is 14 residues. Per the germline V gene, CDR1 is SGHNT and CDR2 is YYREEE (reference sequence). The CDR3 nucleotides read TGTGCCAGCAGGGATGCGGGACAGAACACTGAAGCTTTCTTT. Protein: CASRDAGQNTEAFF.

The V and J genes are TRBV28 and TRBJ1-2, with 10 nucleotides matching TRBD1. Germline CDR1 and CDR2: MDHEN and SYDVKM. Trimming cost V 3 bases and J 8 bases; bases outside gene matches: 9. The CDR3 consists of 15 residues. The DNA of the CDR3 is TGTGCCAGCAGTTTCCCCTGGGGGACAGGGGTGGGCTACACCTTC. The encoded protein is CASSFPWGTGVGYTF.

The chain combines TRBV7-8 with TRBJ1-5, with D tentatively TRBD1 (6 bases). This CDR3 contains 15 residues. The V gene's germline CDR1 is SGHVS and CDR2 FQNEAQ. V was cut by 5 bases and J by 0 bases, with 11 bases left in between. The CDR3 region is CASSLRTASNQPQHF. The CDR3 DNA reads TGTGCCAGCAGCCTTAGGACAGCTAGCAATCAGCCCCAGCATTTT.

Only a few counts were recorded for this clone. The rearrangement joins TRBV10-3 to TRBJ1-2; 7 positions agree with TRBD1. The CDR3 loop spans 14 amino acids. The germline gives CDR1 ENHRY, CDR2 SYGVKD. J was trimmed by 2 bases and V by 10 bases; bases with no gene match: 10. CDR3 residues: CATWSMGQNYGYTF. For the CDR3, the DNA is TGTGCCACGTGGAGTATGGGACAGAACTATGGCTACACCTTC.

The chain employs TRBV19 and TRBJ1-2; D possibly corresponds to TRBD1 (6 bases). V dropped 5 bases and J dropped 7 bases, with 14 bases sitting between them. Germline CDR1 LNHDA, CDR2 SQIVND (reference sequence). CDR3 size: 13 residues. The CDR3 is CASSPNRDSGYTF. The DNA of the CDR3 is TGTGCCAGTAGTCCCAACAGGGACTCTGGCTACACCTTC.

The chain joins TRBV19 to TRBJ1-4, with a weak D call TRBD1 (5 bases). The germline V gene encodes CDR1 LNHDA and CDR2 SQIVND (reference sequence). The ends were cut back, 7 bases at V and 7 bases at J, with 13 bases in the middle. CDR3 length: 13 residues. CDR3 sequence: CASNAQGVEKLFF. CDR3 DNA sequence: TGTGCCAGTAATGCGCAGGGCGTTGAAAAACTGTTTTTT. Full variable domain (outside the CDR3, taken from reference TRBV19 and TRBJ1-4): DGGITQSPKYLFRKEGQNVTLSCEQNLNHDAMYWYRQDPGQGLRLIYYSQIVNDFQKGDIAEGYSVSREKKESFPLTVTSAQKNPTAFYLCASNAQGVEKLFFGSGTQLSVL.

The chain carries TRBV30 and TRBJ1-2; 9 bases are shared with TRBD1. The CDR3 sequence is 14 residues long. Trimming removed 2 bases from V and 3 bases from J; junction bases left unmatched: 4. Germline CDR1 is GTSNPN and CDR2 is SVGIG (reference sequence). The CDR3 loop is CAWSRQGVYYGYTF. The CDR3 nucleotides read TGTGCCTGGAGTAGACAGGGGGTCTACTATGGCTACACCTTC.

Note on this clone: One end of the junction varies from germline; a read error may be responsible. This chain connects TRBV28 to TRBJ2-1; 12 positions agree with TRBD1. The CDR3 totals 16 residues. The germline gives CDR1 MDHEN, CDR2 SYDVKM. The CDR3 coding sequence is TGTGCCACCAAGGGACAGGGGGCCACTTCCAGTCCGTCTTTGGTCTTC. This gives the protein CATKGQGATSSPSLVF.

The chain has TRBV11-3 and TRBJ2-6; D gene uncertain. Germline CDR1 is SGHNT and CDR2 is YENEEA. V was clipped by 4 bases and J by 2 bases, with 6 bases between them. This CDR3 spans 14 amino acids. CDR3 amino acids: CASSWLAGANVLTF. CDR3 coding DNA: TGTGCCAGCAGCTGGTTGGCTGGGGCCAACGTCCTGACTTTC. Variable domain in full (rest from reference TRBV11-3 and TRBJ2-6): EAGVVQSPRYKIIEKKQPVAFWCNPISGHNTLYWYLQNLGQGPELLIRYENEEAVDDSQLPKDRFSAERLKGVDSTLKIQPAELGDSAVYLCASSWLAGANVLTFGAGSRLTVL.

The chain employs TRBV19 and TRBJ2-1, with D possibly matching TRBD1 (7 bases). CDR3 length: 16 amino acids. Trimming cost V 7 bases and J 1 base, with 17 bases left between them. CDR1 and CDR2 from the germline V gene are LNHDA and SQIVND (reference sequence). The CDR3 DNA follows: TGTGCCAGTACCCCGCTGCAGGGGGGTTCCTACAATGAGCAGTTCTTC. Protein sequence: CASTPLQGGSYNEQFF.

This chain uses TRBV15 with TRBJ2-3; possibly TRBD2 for D (6 bases). V was clipped by 0 bases and J by 9 bases, with 19 bases between them. Germline loops: CDR1 LNHNV, CDR2 YYDKDF (reference sequence). The CDR3 sequence is 16 residues long. The CDR3: CATSRDLGTLLGTQYF. The CDR3, as DNA: TGTGCCACCAGCAGAGATCTCGGGACTCTCCTCGGGACGCAGTATTTT.

This chain joins TRBV6-5 and TRBJ2-7; D is ambiguous. The CDR3 is made up of 11 amino acids. Deletions cut 0 bases from V and 6 bases from J, with 3 bases between. CDR1 and CDR2 from the germline V gene are MNHEY and SVGAGI. The CDR3 loop reads CASSYSREQYF. The CDR3 DNA reads TGTGCCAGCAGTTACTCGCGCGAGCAGTACTTC.